The clone carrying this T cell receptor beta chain was seen a handful of times. Antigen: not known. Trimming stripped 7 bases from V and 7 bases from J, with 11 bases between. CDR1 LNHDA and CDR2 SQIVND come from the germline V gene (reference sequence). This CDR3 comprises 12 residues. TCR beta CDR3 region amplification was performed from RNA transcripts. HTBI primers were the set used in a first-round RT-PCR of the TCR CDR3. One entry per CDR3 protein results from TCRdb running MiXCR on the multiplex PCR reads. The sample shows fewer than 900,000 distinct CDR3 sequences, approximately 16% of them seen only once. This sample is drawn from a study of T cells in Graves' hyperthyroidism and ophthalmopathy. Study details: Peripheral blood collection took place at initial diagnosis, before any treatment.

Patients counted as stable if ophthalmopathy did not develop within 18 months. The source of the PBMCs was about 10 ml of fresh peripheral blood. Whole-study findings and limits: By a 13 V-J model, ophthalmopathy was set apart from stable hyperthyroidism.

The sequence derives from a man between 18 and 29 years old with Graves' hyperthyroidism. The chain has TRBV19 and TRBJ1-5, with D unresolved. Material for sequencing was blood. CDR3 residues: CASTMRGQPQHF. The CDR3 DNA reads TGTGCCAGTACCATGCGGGGACAGCCCCAGCATTTT.